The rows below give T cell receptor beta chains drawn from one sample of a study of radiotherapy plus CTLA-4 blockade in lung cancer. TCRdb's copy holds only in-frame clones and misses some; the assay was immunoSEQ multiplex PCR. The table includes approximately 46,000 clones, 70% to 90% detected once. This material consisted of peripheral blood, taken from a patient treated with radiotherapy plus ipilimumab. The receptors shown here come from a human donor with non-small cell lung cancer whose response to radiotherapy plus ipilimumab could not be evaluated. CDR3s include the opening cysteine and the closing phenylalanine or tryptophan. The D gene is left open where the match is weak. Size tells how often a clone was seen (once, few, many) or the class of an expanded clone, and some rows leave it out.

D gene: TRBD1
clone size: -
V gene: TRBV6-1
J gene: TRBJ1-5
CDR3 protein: CASSVTGTGTGSNQPQHF
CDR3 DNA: TGTGCCAGCAGTGTGACCGGGACAGGGACGGGTAGCAATCAGCCCCAGCATTTT

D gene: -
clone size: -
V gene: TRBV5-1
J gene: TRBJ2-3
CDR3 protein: CASSLALSRTDTQYF
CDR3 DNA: TGCGCCAGCAGCTTGGCCCTAAGCCGCACAGATACGCAGTATTTT

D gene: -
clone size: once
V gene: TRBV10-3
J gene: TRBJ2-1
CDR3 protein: CAISESELLYNEQFF
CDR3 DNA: TGTGCCATCAGTGAGTCGGAACTACTCTACAATGAGCAGTTCTTC

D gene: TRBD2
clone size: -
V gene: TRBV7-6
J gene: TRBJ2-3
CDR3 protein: CASSLGLAAGDTQYF
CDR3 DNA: TGTGCCAGCAGCCTAGGACTAGCGGCTGGGGATACGCAGTATTTT

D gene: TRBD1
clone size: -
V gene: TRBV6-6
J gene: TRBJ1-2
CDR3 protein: CASSTRTGDYGYTF
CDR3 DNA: TGTGCCAGCAGTACCCGGACAGGGGACTATGGCTACACCTTC

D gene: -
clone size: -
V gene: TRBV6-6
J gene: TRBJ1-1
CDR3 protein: CASSYSSGGVAEAFF
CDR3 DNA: TGTGCCAGCAGTTACTCGAGCGGGGGAGTCGCTGAAGCTTTCTTT

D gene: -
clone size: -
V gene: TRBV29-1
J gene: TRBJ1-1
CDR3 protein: CSVSSGLEAFF
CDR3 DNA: TGCAGCGTTTCCTCAGGACTCGAAGCTTTCTTT

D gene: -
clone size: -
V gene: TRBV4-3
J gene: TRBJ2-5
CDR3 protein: CASSPWDNQETQYF
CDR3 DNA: TGCGCCAGCAGCCCCTGGGACAATCAAGAGACCCAGTACTTC

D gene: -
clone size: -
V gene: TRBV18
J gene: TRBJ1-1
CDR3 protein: CASSPDRNIAFF
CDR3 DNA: TGTGCCAGCTCACCTGACAGGAATATAGCTTTCTTT

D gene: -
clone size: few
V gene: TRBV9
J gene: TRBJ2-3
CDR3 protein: CASSVSNYADTQYF
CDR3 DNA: TGTGCCAGCAGCGTATCTAATTATGCAGATACGCAGTATTTT

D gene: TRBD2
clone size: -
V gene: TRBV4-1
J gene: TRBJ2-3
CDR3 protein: CASSRLLAGIFPSTDTQYF
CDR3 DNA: TGCGCCAGCAGCCGTTTACTAGCGGGCATATTTCCTAGCACAGATACGCAGTATTTT

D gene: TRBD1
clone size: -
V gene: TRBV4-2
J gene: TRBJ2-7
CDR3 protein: CASSLIAQGSYEQYF
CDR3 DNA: TGTGCCAGCAGCCTAATCGCACAGGGGTCCTACGAGCAGTACTTC

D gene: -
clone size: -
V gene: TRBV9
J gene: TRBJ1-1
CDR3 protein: CASSGRGRGRTEAFF
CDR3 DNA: TGTGCCAGCAGCGGGAGGGGGAGGGGGAGGACTGAAGCTTTCTTT

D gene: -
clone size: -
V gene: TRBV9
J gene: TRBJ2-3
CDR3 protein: CASSVVVLPSTDTQYF
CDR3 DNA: TGTGCCAGCAGCGTAGTAGTGTTACCTAGCACAGATACGCAGTATTTT

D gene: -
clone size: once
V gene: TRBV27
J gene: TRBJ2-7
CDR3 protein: CASSPLGVHEQYF
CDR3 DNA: TGTGCCAGCAGTCCCCTCGGTGTCCACGAGCAGTACTTC